Presented here are 21 T cell receptor beta chains from one specimen sequenced in a study of chemoradiotherapy in HPV16-positive cancers. The protocol was immunoSEQ multiplex PCR, while the TCRdb copy is restricted to in-frame clones and leaves out a portion. The sample consists of 10,000 to 15,000 clones, 63% of them appearing once. This material was obtained from a patient who underwent chemoradiotherapy. These receptors originate from a human donor with HPV-associated anogenital cancer.

The V and J genes are TRBV6-4 and TRBJ1-1; TRBD1 might be the D (5 bases). The V gene's germline CDR1 is MRHNA and CDR2 SNTAGT. The V gene lost 6 bases and the J gene lost 3 bases, with 11 bases spanning the gap. This CDR3 is built from 13 residues. Here the CDR3 DNA reads TGTGCCAGCAGCCTCGACAGTTACACTGAAGCTTTCTTT. This encodes CASSLDSYTEAFF.

The CDR3 DNA reads as TGTGCCTGGAGTGTATGGGGACAGGGGGGCGACGAGCAGTACTTC. Translated, it gives CAWSVWGQGGDEQYF. V and J are TRBV30 and TRBJ2-7; 11 nucleotides match TRBD1. This CDR3 is built from 15 residues. After removal of 0 bases from V and 5 bases from J, the junction contained 6 bases not matched to a gene. CDR1 and CDR2 from the germline V gene are GTSNPN and SVGIG (reference sequence).

V is TRBV5-1 and J is TRBJ2-3; D is unresolved. V was cut by 3 bases and J by 1 base, with 3 bases left in between. The length of the CDR3 is 12 residues. Germline lookup yields CDR1 SGHRS and CDR2 YFSETQ. The CDR3 DNA is TGCGCCAGCAGCTCAGGCACAGATACGCAGTATTTT. Amino acid sequence: CASSSGTDTQYF.

A single count supports this clone. The chain uses TRBV18 and TRBJ2-1; 7 bases align to TRBD1. Trimming took 4 bases from V and 6 from J; bases not matched to a gene: 9. This CDR3 is 15 amino acids long. Germline lookup yields CDR1 KGHSH and CDR2 LQKENI. The DNA for the CDR3 is TGTGCCAGCTCACTGCATAGGGGGCAGGGCAATGAGCAGTTCTTC. This encodes CASSLHRGQGNEQFF.

This chain uses TRBV19 with TRBJ2-2; no reliable D call. The CDR3 consists of 14 residues. Trimming pared 3 bases from V and 6 bases from J, leaving 11 bases between. Germline values: CDR1 LNHDA, CDR2 SQIVND (reference sequence). CDR3 bases: TGTGCCAGTAGTATCCGGTCCCCGGCCGGGGAGCTGTTTTTT. Its protein is CASSIRSPAGELFF.

This chain uses TRBV9 with TRBJ1-1; D might be TRBD1 (6 bases). Trimming left V 6 bases short and J 1 base short, with 7 bases between. The CDR3 contains 12 residues. Germline CDR1 and CDR2: SGDLS and YYNGEE. CDR3: CASKGQNTEAFF. The CDR3 DNA follows: TGTGCCAGCAAGGGACAGAACACTGAAGCTTTCTTT.

This rearrangement joins TRBV2 to TRBJ1-1; 7 bases are shared with TRBD1. The CDR3 is made up of 13 amino acids. V shed 6 bases, J shed 5 bases, and the junction held 6 bases outside the gene matches. CDR1 SNHLY and CDR2 FYNNEI come from the germline V gene. The DNA for the CDR3 is TGTGCCAGCAGAGCCGACAGGGATACTGAAGCTTTCTTT. It translates to CASRADRDTEAFF.

By share, this clone ranks as large. V gene TRBV30 combines with J gene TRBJ1-1; the D is unclear. There are 15 residues in the CDR3. Trimming cost V 3 bases and J 0 bases, with 14 bases left between them. In germline, CDR1 is GTSNPN, CDR2 SVGIG (reference sequence). Here the CDR3 DNA reads TGTGCCTGGAGACAAGGCCCCGGAGTGAACACTGAAGCTTTCTTT. It yields the protein CAWRQGPGVNTEAFF.

The gene calls are TRBV2 and TRBJ2-3; TRBD1 might be the D (6 bases). From germline, CDR1 is SNHLY and CDR2 FYNNEI. Deletions cut 5 bases from V and 4 bases from J, with 10 bases between. This CDR3 is built from 13 residues. In DNA, the CDR3 is TGTGCCAGCAGTACGGACAGCGCAGATACGCAGTATTTT. This sequence encodes CASSTDSADTQYF.

This clone was found a few times. V gene TRBV9 combines with J gene TRBJ2-3; D is tentatively TRBD1 or TRBD2 (5 bases each). The CDR3 sequence is 15 residues long. Germline CDR1 SGDLS, CDR2 YYNGEE. Trimming cost V 4 bases and J 2 bases, with 14 bases left between them. The chain's CDR3 is CASSQAGSPTDTQYF. The CDR3 DNA sequence: TGTGCCAGCAGCCAAGCAGGGAGTCCCACAGATACGCAGTATTTT.

The J gene is TRBJ2-2, the V gene TRBV28; D call uncertain. CDR3 length: 14 amino acids. Trimming stripped 1 base from V and 4 bases from J, with 7 bases between. Per germline, CDR1 MDHEN and CDR2 SYDVKM. The DNA of the CDR3 is TGTGCCAGCAGTTTATCGCGGACCACCGGGGAGCTGTTTTTT. Protein sequence: CASSLSRTTGELFF.

This clone showed up just a few times. J is TRBJ2-5 and V is TRBV6-5, with D maybe TRBD1 (5 bases). This CDR3 has 13 residues. CDR1 MNHEY and CDR2 SVGAGI come from the germline V gene. V was trimmed by 5 bases and J by 3 bases, leaving 10 bases between them. The CDR3 DNA is TGTGCCAGCAGTAAGACAGATGAAGAGACCCAGTACTTC. It is translated as CASSKTDEETQYF.

The chain links TRBV7-8 to TRBJ1-6, with D possibly TRBD1 on 6 matching bases. From germline, CDR1 is SGHVS and CDR2 FQNEAQ. This CDR3 is built from 14 residues. Deletions cut 5 bases from V and 8 bases from J, with 13 bases between. CDR3 region: CASSNRVTDSPLHF. DNA of the CDR3: TGTGCCAGCAGCAACAGGGTTACGGATTCACCCCTCCACTTT.

This clone was detected a few times. The chain links TRBV9 to TRBJ1-1; D is unresolved. V was trimmed by 3 bases and J by 3 bases, leaving 12 bases between them. There are 14 residues in the CDR3. Germline V lookup: CDR1 SGDLS, CDR2 YYNGEE. In DNA form, the CDR3 reads TGTGCCAGCAGCGCCTCCGCCTGGGACACTGAAGCTTTCTTT. Protein sequence: CASSASAWDTEAFF.

The chain is built from TRBV7-2 and TRBJ2-5; D is unclear. V was trimmed by 5 bases and J by 6 bases, leaving 13 bases between them. Germline CDR1 reads SGHTA; CDR2 reads FQGNSA. The CDR3 runs 13 residues. In nucleotides, the CDR3 is TGTGCCAGCAGCACACGACACGGCCAGACCCAGTACTTC. Its translation is CASSTRHGQTQYF.

The V call is TRBV7-2, the J call TRBJ1-6; 9 nucleotides align to TRBD1. The CDR3 has 15 amino acids. In germline, CDR1 is SGHTA, CDR2 FQGNSA. The V segment lost 3 bases and the J segment 10 bases; nucleotides outside the gene matches: 7. This CDR3 reads CASSFSGTGLSPLHF. The CDR3 nucleotides are TGTGCCAGCAGCTTCTCCGGGACAGGGTTATCACCCCTCCACTTT.

The chain recombines TRBV5-6 with TRBJ1-2; D possibly corresponds to TRBD1 (6 bases). The CDR3 consists of 16 residues. The V gene lost 4 bases and the J gene lost 8 bases, with 24 bases spanning the gap. Per the germline V gene, CDR1 is SGHDT and CDR2 is YYEEEE. Here the CDR3 reads CASSPPGGGPSRGYTF. The CDR3 nucleotides are TGTGCCAGCAGCCCGCCTGGGGGCGGACCGTCGAGGGGCTACACCTTC. Based on the CDR3 plus reference TRBV5-6 and TRBJ1-2, the full variable domain is DAGVTQSPTHLIKTRGQQVTLRCSPKSGHDTVSWYQQALGQGPQFIFQYYEEEERQRGNFPDRFSGHQFPNYSSELNVNALLLGDSALYLCASSPPGGGPSRGYTFGSGTRLTVV.

This chain's CDR3 is CASSQRGAQGNTIYF. The CDR3 DNA reads TGTGCCAGCAGCCAACGGGGGGCGCAGGGAAACACCATATATTTT. The rearrangement uses TRBV7-2 and TRBJ1-3; possible D gene TRBD1, 6 bases. CDR1 is SGHTA and CDR2 is FQGNSA in the germline V gene. The CDR3 has 15 residues. The ends were cut back, 5 bases at V and 4 bases at J, with 15 bases in the middle.

This rearrangement joins TRBV5-4 to TRBJ2-3, with unresolved D. CDR3 length: 13 residues. V lost 3 bases and J 2 bases, leaving 7 bases between the germline ends. The germline V gene has CDR1 SGHNT and CDR2 YYREEE (reference sequence). CDR3 in DNA: TGTGCCAGCAGCTCTACCGTCACAGATACGCAGTATTTT. This codes for CASSSTVTDTQYF.

This chain uses TRBV30 with TRBJ2-1; D might be TRBD1 or TRBD2, each matching 5 bases. The V end lost 3 bases, the J end lost 9 bases, and 15 bases lay between the germline ends. This CDR3 contains 13 residues. In germline, CDR1 is GTSNPN, CDR2 SVGIG (reference sequence). CDR3 sequence reads: CAWSPGPPGEQFF. The CDR3 nucleotides read TGTGCCTGGAGCCCGGGACCCCCCGGTGAGCAGTTCTTC. The whole variable domain, remainder taken from reference TRBV30 and TRBJ2-1, is SQTIHQWPATLVQPVGSPLSLECTVEGTSNPNLYWYRQAAGRGLQLLFYSVGIGQISSEVPQNLSASRPQDRQFILSSKKLLLSDSGFYLCAWSPGPPGEQFFGPGTRLTVL.

This clone has a single count. The chain uses TRBV13 and TRBJ2-6; 7 bases are shared with TRBD1. The CDR3 loop spans 16 amino acids. Germline V gene data show CDR1 as PRHDT and CDR2 as FYEKMQ (reference sequence). V shed 6 bases and J 0 bases; nucleotides not matched to a gene: 5. CDR3 nucleotide sequence: TGTGCCAGCAGTTATAGGGGGCCCTCTGGGGCCAACGTCCTGACTTTC. Encoded protein: CASSYRGPSGANVLTF.